A selection of T cell receptor beta chains follows, all from one sample in a study of cytotoxic CD8 clonotypes in ibrutinib-treated CLL. Generated by immunoSEQ multiplex PCR, the TCRdb table keeps only in-frame clones and is missing some. This table has approximately 330,000 clones, roughly 79% appearing once. This sample comprised PBMCs, obtained before ibrutinib treatment. Receptors originate from a human donor with chronic lymphocytic leukemia. CDR3s include the opening cysteine and the closing phenylalanine or tryptophan. D genes are given only for firm matches. The size entry is marked missing in some rows and otherwise reads once, few, many or a size class.

J: TRBJ1-5
D: TRBD1
size: -
V: TRBV28
CDR3: CASRNLGDRGLSGQPQHF
DNA: TGTGCCAGCAGAAACTTGGGGGACAGGGGGCTTTCGGGTCAGCCCCAGCATTTT

J: TRBJ1-1
D: -
size: -
V: TRBV6-1
CDR3: CASSAHQRRRNTEAFF
DNA: TGTGCCAGCAGTGCCCATCAAAGACGGAGGAACACTGAAGCTTTCTTT

J: TRBJ2-7
D: TRBD2
size: once
V: TRBV29-1
CDR3: CSVVGRAASYEQYF
DNA: TGCAGCGTTGTCGGGAGGGCCGCATCCTACGAGCAGTACTTC

J: TRBJ2-7
D: TRBD1
size: -
V: TRBV6-5
CDR3: CASSYRGQGYEQYF
DNA: TGTGCCAGCAGTTACCGCGGACAGGGCTACGAGCAGTACTTC

J: TRBJ2-7
D: TRBD1
size: -
V: TRBV30
CDR3: CAWTRQGPTYEQYF
DNA: TGTGCCTGGACCAGACAGGGACCTACCTACGAGCAGTACTTC

J: TRBJ2-1
D: -
size: -
V: TRBV6-1
CDR3: CASSVRPHTLDEQFF
DNA: TGTGCCAGCAGTGTTCGGCCCCACACACTAGATGAGCAGTTCTTC

J: TRBJ2-7
D: -
size: -
V: TRBV4-1
CDR3: CASSQFIGDPPLYEQYF
DNA: TGCGCCAGCAGCCAATTCATAGGGGATCCCCCTCTCTACGAGCAGTACTTC

J: TRBJ2-7
D: -
size: -
V: TRBV4-1
CDR3: CASSQDRDRAYEQYF
DNA: TGCGCCAGCAGCCAAGACCGGGACCGAGCCTACGAGCAGTACTTC

J: TRBJ2-1
D: TRBD1
size: -
V: TRBV27
CDR3: CASSGKPGQSYNEQFF
DNA: TGTGCCAGCAGTGGAAAACCGGGACAGTCCTACAATGAGCAGTTCTTC

J: TRBJ1-1
D: -
size: -
V: TRBV7-9
CDR3: CASSQIPGPDEAFF
DNA: TGTGCCAGCAGCCAAATCCCAGGGCCCGATGAAGCTTTCTTT

J: TRBJ2-7
D: -
size: -
V: TRBV15
CDR3: CATSLGGTGAYEQYF
DNA: TGTGCCACGAGCTTGGGCGGGACGGGCGCCTACGAGCAGTACTTC

J: TRBJ2-1
D: -
size: few
V: TRBV7-2
CDR3: CASSGPPGSYNEQFF
DNA: TGTGCCAGCAGCGGACCGCCGGGAAGTTACAATGAGCAGTTCTTC

J: TRBJ2-5
D: TRBD1
size: -
V: TRBV6-5
CDR3: CASSYLTRGRVAQYF
DNA: TGTGCCAGCAGTTACTTGACCAGGGGGCGAGTGGCCCAGTACTTC

J: TRBJ1-5
D: TRBD1
size: -
V: TRBV27
CDR3: CASSRDRFGPQHF
DNA: TGTGCCAGCAGTAGGGACAGATTTGGGCCCCAGCATTTT

J: TRBJ2-3
D: -
size: -
V: TRBV5-4
CDR3: CASTLGGGGQDTQYF
DNA: TGTGCCAGCACCCTAGGGGGCGGGGGGCAGGATACGCAGTATTTT

J: TRBJ2-2
D: -
size: -
V: TRBV21-1
CDR3: CASSKVIGLENTGELFF
DNA: TGTGCCAGCAGCAAAGTGATAGGACTAGAGAACACCGGGGAGCTGTTTTTT

J: TRBJ2-5
D: -
size: -
V: TRBV18
CDR3: CASSPQTRETQYF
DNA: TGTGCCAGCTCACCGCAGACCCGAGAGACCCAGTACTTC

J: TRBJ2-7
D: TRBD2
size: once
V: TRBV4-3
CDR3: CASSQYGGREDEQYF
DNA: TGCGCCAGCAGCCAATATGGCGGGAGAGAGGACGAGCAGTACTTC

J: TRBJ2-7
D: TRBD2
size: -
V: TRBV29-1
CDR3: CSVGASGSYEQYF
DNA: TGCAGCGTTGGGGCTAGCGGGAGCTACGAGCAGTACTTC

J: TRBJ1-2
D: TRBD1
size: -
V: TRBV28
CDR3: CASSLGQGVAYTF
DNA: TGTGCCAGCAGTTTAGGGCAGGGGGTGGCATACACCTTC

J: TRBJ1-2
D: -
size: many
V: TRBV19
CDR3: CASSPWGQGIGYTF
DNA: TGTGCCAGTAGTCCCTGGGGGCAGGGGATTGGCTACACCTTC

J: TRBJ2-7
D: TRBD1
size: -
V: TRBV11-2
CDR3: CASSLQGTVIYEQYF
DNA: TGTGCCAGCAGTCTACAAGGGACAGTCATCTACGAGCAGTACTTC